These 7 T cell receptor beta chains originate from one sample sequenced in a study of T cell responses to AZD1222 COVID-19 vaccine. Method: immunoSEQ multiplex PCR; TCRdb's copy keeps in-frame clones and lacks some. The sample has some 62,000 clones, more than 70% seen once. This specimen consisted of peripheral blood, obtained on day 0 of AZD1222 vaccination. The receptor set was obtained from an adult in good health.

This clone occurred a few times. The CDR3: CASTRSADQETQYF. The CDR3 DNA reads as TGTGCCAGTACGCGCTCAGCAGACCAAGAGACCCAGTACTTC. The rearrangement joins TRBV7-9 to TRBJ2-5; D not resolved. Deletions cut 9 bases from V and 0 bases from J, with 14 bases between. Germline V gene lookup returns CDR1 SEHNR and CDR2 FQNEAQ (reference sequence). There are 14 residues in the CDR3.

The chain carries TRBV11-3 and TRBJ1-1; no definite D call. From germline, CDR1 is SGHNT and CDR2 YENEEA. CDR3 length: 13 residues. The germline V and J ends were trimmed by 1 base and 5 bases, with 8 bases remaining between them. The CDR3 region is CASSLGPRTEAFF. For the CDR3, the DNA is TGTGCCAGCAGCTTAGGTCCCCGTACTGAAGCTTTCTTT. The whole variable domain, filled in from reference TRBV11-3 and TRBJ1-1, reads EAGVVQSPRYKIIEKKQPVAFWCNPISGHNTLYWYLQNLGQGPELLIRYENEEAVDDSQLPKDRFSAERLKGVDSTLKIQPAELGDSAVYLCASSLGPRTEAFFGQGTRLTVV.

The V gene is TRBV19, the J gene TRBJ1-5, with TRBD1 as a possible D gene (6 bases). V lost 4 bases, J lost 1 base, and 11 bases lay in between. Germline CDR1 is LNHDA and CDR2 is SQIVND (reference sequence). CDR3 size: 15 residues. CDR3 DNA: TGTGCCAGTAGTAACAGGGAAGAAAGCAATCAGCCCCAGCATTTT. Amino acid sequence: CASSNREESNQPQHF.

This chain uses TRBV19 with TRBJ1-5; 7 bases are a match to TRBD1. The CDR3 length is 15 residues. V was pared by 4 bases and J by 5 bases, with 8 bases of the junction left unmatched. The germline CDR1 and CDR2 sequences are LNHDA and SQIVND (reference sequence). CDR3 sequence: CASSKGGGEDQPQHF. The DNA for the CDR3 is TGTGCCAGTAGTAAGGGAGGGGGCGAAGATCAGCCCCAGCATTTT.

There are a few counts of this clone. The chain employs TRBV7-9 and TRBJ1-2; D gene uncertain. This CDR3 comprises 13 residues. V lost 4 bases and J lost 4, with 10 bases in between. The germline CDR1 and CDR2 sequences are SEHNR and FQNEAQ (reference sequence). The CDR3 protein is CASSSINVYGYTF. The CDR3 coding sequence is TGTGCCAGCAGCTCAATAAACGTCTATGGCTACACCTTC.

The genes are TRBV19 and TRBJ2-7; 10 nucleotides agree with TRBD1. Unmatched junction bases numbered 13, after V lost 7 bases and J lost 7 bases. The CDR3 contains 15 residues. Germline lookup yields CDR1 LNHDA and CDR2 SQIVND (reference sequence). The chain's CDR3 is CASTPTGGARGEQYF. The CDR3 DNA follows: TGTGCCAGTACGCCGACAGGGGGCGCAAGGGGGGAGCAGTACTTC.

The chain links TRBV5-1 to TRBJ2-5; D gene uncertain. There are 15 residues in the CDR3. Trimming cost V 2 bases and J 0 bases, with 11 bases left between them. CDR1 and CDR2 from the germline V gene are SGHRS and YFSETQ. The CDR3 coding sequence is TGCGCCAGCAGCTTTCCGGACGGGTACCAAGAGACCCAGTACTTC. It encodes CASSFPDGYQETQYF.